This paragraph covers one TCR beta chain sequence. As yet, its antigen is unknown. The data are from a study of T-cell reconstitution after alpha-beta-depleted transplantation in children. Study observations and caveats: When one year had passed after transplant, most T-cell counts and diversity came from newly produced T cells. In patients about two months after transplant, alpha-beta T cells reportedly arose from several hundred expanded graft clones. Some patients owed their high day-60 TCRbeta diversity to surviving recipient T cells and thymic progenitors.

CDR1 and CDR2 from the germline V gene are DFQATT and SNEGSKA (reference sequence). The CDR3 totals 15 residues. Trimming at V came to 1 base and at J to 7 bases, leaving 6 bases not matched to a gene. Preparation of the TCRbeta library was carried out with unique molecular identifiers. TCRdb processed the PCR reads anew with MiXCR; each CDR3 protein has one entry. This table has over 450,000 distinct CDR3 sequences, about 11% appearing once. The rearrangement links TRBV20-1 to TRBJ2-1; 11 nucleotides align to TRBD2. Here the sequenced sample was PBMCs, taken before TCRalphabeta/CD19-depleted stem cell transplant. This receptor was identified in a child between 2 and 9 years old with inherited bone marrow failure, due to receive a stem cell transplant. In DNA, the CDR3 is TGCAGTGCTAGAGCCGGGACTAGCGGTTCGAATGAGCAGTTCTTC. It yields the protein CSARAGTSGSNEQFF.